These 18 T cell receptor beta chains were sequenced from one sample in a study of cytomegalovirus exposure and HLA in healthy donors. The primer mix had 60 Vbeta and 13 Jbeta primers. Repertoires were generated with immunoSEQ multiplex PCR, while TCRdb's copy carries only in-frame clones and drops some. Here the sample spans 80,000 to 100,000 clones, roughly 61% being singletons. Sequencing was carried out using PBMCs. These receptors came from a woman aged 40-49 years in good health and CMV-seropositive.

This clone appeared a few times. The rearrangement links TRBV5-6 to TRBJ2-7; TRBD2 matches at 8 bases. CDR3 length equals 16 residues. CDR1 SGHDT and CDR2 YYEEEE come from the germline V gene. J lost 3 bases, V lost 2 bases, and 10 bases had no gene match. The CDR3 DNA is TGTGCCAGCAGCTTCGGACTAGCTCCGGGTGGCTACGAGCAGTACTTC. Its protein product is CASSFGLAPGGYEQYF.

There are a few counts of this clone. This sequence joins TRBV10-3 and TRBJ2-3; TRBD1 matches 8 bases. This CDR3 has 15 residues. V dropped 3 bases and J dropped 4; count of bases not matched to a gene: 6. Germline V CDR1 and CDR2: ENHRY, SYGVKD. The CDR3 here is CAISEGAGGPDTQYF. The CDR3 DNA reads TGTGCCATCAGTGAAGGGGCAGGGGGCCCAGATACGCAGTATTTT.

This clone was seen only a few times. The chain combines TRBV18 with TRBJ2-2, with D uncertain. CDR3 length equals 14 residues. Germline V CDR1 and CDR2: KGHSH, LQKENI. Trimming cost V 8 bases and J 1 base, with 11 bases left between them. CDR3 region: CASRPIRNTGELFF. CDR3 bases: TGTGCCAGCCGCCCGATCAGGAACACCGGGGAGCTGTTTTTT. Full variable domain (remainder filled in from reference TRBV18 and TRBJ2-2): NAGVMQNPRHLVRRRGQEARLRCSPMKGHSHVYWYRQLPEEGLKFMVYLQKENIIDESGMPKERFSAEFPKEGPSILRIQQVVRGDSAAYFCASRPIRNTGELFFGEGSRLTVL.

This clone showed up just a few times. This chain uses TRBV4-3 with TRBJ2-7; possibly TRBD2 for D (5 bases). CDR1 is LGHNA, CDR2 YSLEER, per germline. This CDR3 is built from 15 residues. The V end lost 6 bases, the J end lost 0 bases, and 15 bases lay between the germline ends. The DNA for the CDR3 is TGCGCCAGCAGGTCTCTAGCCTCTACCTCCTACGAGCAGTACTTC. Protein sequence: CASRSLASTSYEQYF.

The CDR3 here is CASSEGTAMNGYTF. Written as DNA, the CDR3 is TGTGCCAGCAGTGAAGGGACAGCTATGAACGGCTACACCTTC. The chain is built from TRBV2 and TRBJ1-2, with D possibly matching TRBD1 (6 bases). V lost 1 base and J lost 8, with 14 bases in between. This CDR3 is built from 14 residues. Germline loops: CDR1 SNHLY, CDR2 FYNNEI.

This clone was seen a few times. Here the CDR3 DNA reads TGTGCCAGCAGCCCTCCTAGCGGGAGCTATTACAATGAGCAGTTCTTC. It yields the protein CASSPPSGSYYNEQFF. The chain couples TRBV9 to TRBJ2-1; 10 bases align to TRBD2. CDR1 and CDR2 from the germline V gene are SGDLS and YYNGEE. V dropped 4 bases and J dropped 4; count of bases not matched to a gene: 8. CDR3 length: 16 residues.

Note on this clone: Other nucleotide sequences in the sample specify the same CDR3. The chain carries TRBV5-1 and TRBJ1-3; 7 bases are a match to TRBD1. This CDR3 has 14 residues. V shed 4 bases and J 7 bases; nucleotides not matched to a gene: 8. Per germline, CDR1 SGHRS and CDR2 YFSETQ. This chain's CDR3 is CASSLDRAGNTIYF. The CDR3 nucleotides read TGCGCCAGCAGCCTTGACAGGGCCGGGAACACCATATATTTT. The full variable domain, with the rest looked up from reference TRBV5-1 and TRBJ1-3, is KAGVTQTPRYLIKTRGQQVTLSCSPISGHRSVSWYQQTPGQGLQFLFEYFSETQRNKGNFPGRFSGRQFSNSRSEMNVSTLELGDSALYLCASSLDRAGNTIYFGEGSWLTVV.

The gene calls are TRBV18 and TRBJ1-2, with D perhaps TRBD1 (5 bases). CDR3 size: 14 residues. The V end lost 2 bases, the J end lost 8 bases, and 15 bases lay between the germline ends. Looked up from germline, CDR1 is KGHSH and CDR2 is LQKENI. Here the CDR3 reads CASSPLEGSGGYTF. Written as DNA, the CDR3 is TGTGCCAGCTCACCATTGGAGGGGAGTGGAGGCTACACCTTC.

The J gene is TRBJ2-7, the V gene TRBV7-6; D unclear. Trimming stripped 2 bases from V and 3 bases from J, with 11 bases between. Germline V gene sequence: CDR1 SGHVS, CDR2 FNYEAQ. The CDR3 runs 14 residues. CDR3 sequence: CASSLSTHNYEQYF. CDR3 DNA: TGTGCCAGCAGCTTATCGACACACAACTACGAGCAGTACTTC. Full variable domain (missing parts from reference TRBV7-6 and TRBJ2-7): GAGVSQSPRYKVTKRGQDVALRCDPISGHVSLYWYRQALGQGPEFLTYFNYEAQQDKSGLPNDRFSAERPEGSISTLTIQRTEQRDSAMYRCASSLSTHNYEQYFGPGTRLTVT.

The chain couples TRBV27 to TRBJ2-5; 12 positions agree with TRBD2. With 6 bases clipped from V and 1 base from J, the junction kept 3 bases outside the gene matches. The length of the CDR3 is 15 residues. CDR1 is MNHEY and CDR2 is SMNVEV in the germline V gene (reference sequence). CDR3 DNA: TGTGCCAGCAGACCACTAGCGGGAGGCCAAGAGACCCAGTACTTC. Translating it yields CASRPLAGGQETQYF.

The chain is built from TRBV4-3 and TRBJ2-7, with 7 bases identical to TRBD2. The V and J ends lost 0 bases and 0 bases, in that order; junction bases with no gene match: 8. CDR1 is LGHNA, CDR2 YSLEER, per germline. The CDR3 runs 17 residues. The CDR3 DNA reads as TGCGCCAGCAGCCAAGAGTTTGCTAGCGGAAGCTCCTACGAGCAGTACTTC. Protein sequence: CASSQEFASGSSYEQYF.

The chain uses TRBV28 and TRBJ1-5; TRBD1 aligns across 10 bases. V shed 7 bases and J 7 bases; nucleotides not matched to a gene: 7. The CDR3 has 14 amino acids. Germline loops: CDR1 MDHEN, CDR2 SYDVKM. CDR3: CASISGQGDQPQHF. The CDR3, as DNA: TGTGCCAGCATCTCAGGACAGGGGGACCAGCCCCAGCATTTT.

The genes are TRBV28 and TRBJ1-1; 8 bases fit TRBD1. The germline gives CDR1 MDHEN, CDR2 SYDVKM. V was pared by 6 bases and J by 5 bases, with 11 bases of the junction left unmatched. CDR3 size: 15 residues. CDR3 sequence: CASSLHGQGRTEAFF. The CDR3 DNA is TGTGCCAGCAGCCTCCACGGACAGGGAAGGACTGAAGCTTTCTTT.

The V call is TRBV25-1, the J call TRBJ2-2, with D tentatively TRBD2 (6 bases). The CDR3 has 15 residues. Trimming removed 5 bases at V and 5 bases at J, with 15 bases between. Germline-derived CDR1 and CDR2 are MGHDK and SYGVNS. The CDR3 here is CASSSLGGDTGELFF. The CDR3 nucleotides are TGTGCCAGCAGTTCCTTAGGCGGGGATACCGGGGAGCTGTTTTTT.

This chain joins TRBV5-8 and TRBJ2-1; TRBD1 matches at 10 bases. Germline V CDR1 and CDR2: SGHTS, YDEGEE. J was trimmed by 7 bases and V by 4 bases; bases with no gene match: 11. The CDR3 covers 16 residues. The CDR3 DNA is TGTGCCAGCAGCGTTGGGACAGGGGTGACGAAGAATGAGCAGTTCTTC. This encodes CASSVGTGVTKNEQFF.

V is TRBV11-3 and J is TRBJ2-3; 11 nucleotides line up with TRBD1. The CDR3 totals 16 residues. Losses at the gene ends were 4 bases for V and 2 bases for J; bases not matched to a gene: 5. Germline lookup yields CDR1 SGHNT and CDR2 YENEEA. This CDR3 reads CASSSRTGGNTDTQYF. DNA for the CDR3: TGTGCCAGCAGCTCCAGGACAGGGGGCAACACAGATACGCAGTATTTT.

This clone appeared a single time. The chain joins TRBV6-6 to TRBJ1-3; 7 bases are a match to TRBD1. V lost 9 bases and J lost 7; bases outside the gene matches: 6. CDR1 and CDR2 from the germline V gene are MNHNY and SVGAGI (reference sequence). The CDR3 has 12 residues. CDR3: CASKTGHNTIYF. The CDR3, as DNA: TGTGCCAGTAAGACAGGGCACAACACCATATATTTT.

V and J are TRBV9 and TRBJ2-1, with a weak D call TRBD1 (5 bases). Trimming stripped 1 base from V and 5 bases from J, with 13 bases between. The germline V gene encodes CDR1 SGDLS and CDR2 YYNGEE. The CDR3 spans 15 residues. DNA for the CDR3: TGTGCCAGCAGCGTATACTGGACAACAAACAATGAGCAGTTCTTC. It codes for CASSVYWTTNNEQFF.